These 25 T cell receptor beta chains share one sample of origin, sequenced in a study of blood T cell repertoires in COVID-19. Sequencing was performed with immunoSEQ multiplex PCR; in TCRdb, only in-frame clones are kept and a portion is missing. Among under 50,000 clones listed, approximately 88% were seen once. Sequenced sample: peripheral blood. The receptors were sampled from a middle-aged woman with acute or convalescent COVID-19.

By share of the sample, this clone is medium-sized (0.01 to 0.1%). CDR3 nucleotides: TGTGCCAGCAGCGAATTTCCGGGACAGAGCTATGGCTACACCTTC. It yields the protein CASSEFPGQSYGYTF. J is TRBJ1-2 and V is TRBV7-3; 7 positions agree with TRBD1. This CDR3 is built from 15 residues. J lost 4 bases, V lost 5 bases, and 10 bases had no gene match. Germline V CDR1 and CDR2: SGHTA, FQGTGA.

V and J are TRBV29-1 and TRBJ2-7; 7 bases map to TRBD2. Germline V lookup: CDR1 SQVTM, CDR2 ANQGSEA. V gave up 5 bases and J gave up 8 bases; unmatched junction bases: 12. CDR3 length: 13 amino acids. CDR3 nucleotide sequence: TGCAGCGTTAAGGCGGGGGACTCGGGGAAGCAGTACTTC. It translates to CSVKAGDSGKQYF.

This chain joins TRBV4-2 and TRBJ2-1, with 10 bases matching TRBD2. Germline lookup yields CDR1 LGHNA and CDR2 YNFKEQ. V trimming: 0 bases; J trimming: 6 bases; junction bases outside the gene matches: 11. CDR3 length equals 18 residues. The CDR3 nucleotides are TGTGCCAGCAGCCAAGATCTAAGCGGGAGGGCAATCTTCAATGAGCAGTTCTTC. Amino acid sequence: CASSQDLSGRAIFNEQFF.

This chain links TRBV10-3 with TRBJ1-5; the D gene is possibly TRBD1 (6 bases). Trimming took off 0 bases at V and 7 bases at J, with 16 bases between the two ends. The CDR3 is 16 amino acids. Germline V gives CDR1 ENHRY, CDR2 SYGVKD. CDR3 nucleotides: TGTGCCATCAGTGAGTCTTCCAGGGGAAATAGACAGCCCCAGCATTTT. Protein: CAISESSRGNRQPQHF.

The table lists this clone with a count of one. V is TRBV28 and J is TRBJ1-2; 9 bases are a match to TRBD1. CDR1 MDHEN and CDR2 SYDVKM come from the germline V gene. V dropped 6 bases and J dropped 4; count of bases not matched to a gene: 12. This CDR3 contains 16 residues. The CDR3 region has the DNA TGTGCCAGCAGGGTACAGGGGGCGGATTACTCCTATGGCTACACCTTC. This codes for CASRVQGADYSYGYTF.

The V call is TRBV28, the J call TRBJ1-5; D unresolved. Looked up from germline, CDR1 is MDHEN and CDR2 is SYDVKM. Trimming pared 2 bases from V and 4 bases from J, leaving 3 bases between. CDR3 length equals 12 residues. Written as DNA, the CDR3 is TGTGCCAGCAGTTTAGCGAATCAGCCCCAGCATTTT. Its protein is CASSLANQPQHF.

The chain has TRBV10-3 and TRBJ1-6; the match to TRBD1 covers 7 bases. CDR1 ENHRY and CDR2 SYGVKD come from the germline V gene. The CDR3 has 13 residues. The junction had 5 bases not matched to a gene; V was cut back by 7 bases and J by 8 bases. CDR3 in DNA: TGTGCCATCAAGGAGGGGGCAGATTCACCCCTCCACTTT. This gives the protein CAIKEGADSPLHF.

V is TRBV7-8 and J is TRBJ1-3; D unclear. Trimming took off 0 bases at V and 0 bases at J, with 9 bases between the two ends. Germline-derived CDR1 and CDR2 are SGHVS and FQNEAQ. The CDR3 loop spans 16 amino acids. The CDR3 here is CASSLAPGSSGNTIYF. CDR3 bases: TGTGCCAGCAGCTTAGCCCCGGGGTCCTCTGGAAACACCATATATTTT.

Written as DNA, the CDR3 is TGCGCCAGCAGTGGTAGGACTCGGACAGGGTCTAAACTCTCTGGGGCCAACGTCCTGACTTTC. Its protein product is CASSGRTRTGSKLSGANVLTF. This chain connects TRBV10-1 to TRBJ2-6; TRBD1 aligns across 8 bases. The germline gives CDR1 WNHNN, CDR2 SYGVQD (reference sequence). The CDR3 length is 21 residues. The ends lost 4 bases at V and 0 bases at J; junction bases unmatched: 17.

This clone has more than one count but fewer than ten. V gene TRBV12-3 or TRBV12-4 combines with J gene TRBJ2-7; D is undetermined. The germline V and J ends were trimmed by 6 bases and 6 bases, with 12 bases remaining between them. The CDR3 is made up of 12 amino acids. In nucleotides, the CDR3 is TGTGCCAGCAGCCCTGGGCCCTCCGAGCAGTACTTC. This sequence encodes CASSPGPSEQYF.

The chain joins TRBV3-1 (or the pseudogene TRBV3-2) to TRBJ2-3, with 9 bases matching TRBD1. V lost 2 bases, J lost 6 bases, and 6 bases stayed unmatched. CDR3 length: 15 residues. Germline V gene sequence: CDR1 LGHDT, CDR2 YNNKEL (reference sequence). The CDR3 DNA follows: TGTGCCAGCAGCCAACTCCGGGACAGGGAGGATACGCAGTATTTT. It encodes CASSQLRDREDTQYF.

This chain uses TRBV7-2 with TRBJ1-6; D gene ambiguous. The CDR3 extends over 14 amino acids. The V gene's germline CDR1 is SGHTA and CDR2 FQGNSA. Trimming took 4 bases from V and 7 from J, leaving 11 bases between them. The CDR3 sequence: CASSWGEWNSPLHF. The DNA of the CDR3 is TGTGCCAGCAGCTGGGGAGAGTGGAATTCACCCCTCCACTTT.

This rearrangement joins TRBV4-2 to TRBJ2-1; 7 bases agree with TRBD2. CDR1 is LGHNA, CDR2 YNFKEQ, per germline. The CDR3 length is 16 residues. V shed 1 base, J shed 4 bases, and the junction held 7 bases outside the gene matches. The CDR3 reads CASSQGPTREYNEQFF. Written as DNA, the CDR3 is TGTGCCAGCAGCCAAGGGCCTACGCGGGAGTACAATGAGCAGTTCTTC.

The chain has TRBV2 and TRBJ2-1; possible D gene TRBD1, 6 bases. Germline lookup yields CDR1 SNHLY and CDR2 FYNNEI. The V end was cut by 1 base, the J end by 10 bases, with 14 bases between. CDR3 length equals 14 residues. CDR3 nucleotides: TGTGCCAGCAGTGAAGGGACAGTCACACCCGAGCAGTTCTTC. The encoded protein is CASSEGTVTPEQFF.

The CDR3 reads CASSLETSGGADEQFF. CDR3 bases: TGTGCCAGCAGCTTGGAGACTAGCGGGGGGGCCGATGAGCAGTTCTTC. The chain joins TRBV5-5 to TRBJ2-1; 14 bases agree with TRBD2. The V segment lost 0 bases and the J segment 8 bases; nucleotides outside the gene matches: 4. CDR3 length: 16 amino acids. The germline V gene has CDR1 SGHKS and CDR2 YYEKEE (reference sequence).

This chain's CDR3 is CASRPIAGAGYEQYF. The CDR3 DNA reads TGTGCCAGCAGACCTATAGCGGGGGCAGGTTACGAGCAGTACTTC. This chain links TRBV6-5 with TRBJ2-7; 9 bases agree with TRBD2. This CDR3 has 15 residues. Per the germline V gene, CDR1 is MNHEY and CDR2 is SVGAGI. V lost 6 bases, J lost 4 bases, and 10 bases stayed unmatched.

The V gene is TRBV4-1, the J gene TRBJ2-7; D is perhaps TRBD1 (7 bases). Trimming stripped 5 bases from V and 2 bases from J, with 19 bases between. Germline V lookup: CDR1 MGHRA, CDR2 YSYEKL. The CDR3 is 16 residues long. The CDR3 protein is CASSIRGGQAAYEQYF. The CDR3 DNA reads TGCGCCAGCAGCATCAGGGGAGGACAGGCAGCCTACGAGCAGTACTTC.

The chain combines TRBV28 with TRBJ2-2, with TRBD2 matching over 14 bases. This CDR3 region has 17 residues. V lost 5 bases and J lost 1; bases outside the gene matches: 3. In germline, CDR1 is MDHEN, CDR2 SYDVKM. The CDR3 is CASSPGTSGRNTGELFF. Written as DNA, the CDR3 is TGTGCCAGCAGTCCGGGGACTAGCGGGAGGAACACCGGGGAGCTGTTTTTT. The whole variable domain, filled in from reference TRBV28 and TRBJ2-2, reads DVKVTQSSRYLVKRTGEKVFLECVQDMDHENMFWYRQDPGLGLRLIYFSYDVKMKEKGDIPEGYSVSREKKERFSLILESASTNQTSMYLCASSPGTSGRNTGELFFGEGSRLTVL.

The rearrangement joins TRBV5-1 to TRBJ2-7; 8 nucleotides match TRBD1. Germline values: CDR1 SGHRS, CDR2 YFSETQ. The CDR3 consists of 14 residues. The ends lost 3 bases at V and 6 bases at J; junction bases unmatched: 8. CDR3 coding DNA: TGCGCCAGCAGCTCGGACAGGGTGGTCGGCGAGCAGTACTTC. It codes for CASSSDRVVGEQYF.

The CDR3: CASSLSPGGDEKLFF. The CDR3 nucleotides are TGTGCCAGCAGTTTATCGCCAGGGGGCGATGAAAAACTGTTTTTT. The chain uses TRBV27 and TRBJ1-4; 8 bases are a match to TRBD1. This CDR3 is built from 15 residues. CDR1 and CDR2 (germline): MNHEY, SMNVEV (reference sequence). With 0 bases clipped from V and 6 bases from J, the junction kept 3 bases outside the gene matches.

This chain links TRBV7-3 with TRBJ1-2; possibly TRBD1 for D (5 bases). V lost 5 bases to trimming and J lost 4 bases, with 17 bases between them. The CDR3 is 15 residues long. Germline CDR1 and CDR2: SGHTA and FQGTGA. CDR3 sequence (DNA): TGTGCCAGCAGCCAAGGGGCCCAATCTGCCTATGGCTACACCTTC. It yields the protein CASSQGAQSAYGYTF.

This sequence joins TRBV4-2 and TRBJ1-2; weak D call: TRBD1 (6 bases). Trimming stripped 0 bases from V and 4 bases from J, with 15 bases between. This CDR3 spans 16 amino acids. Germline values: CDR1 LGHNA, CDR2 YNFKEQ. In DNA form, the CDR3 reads TGTGCCAGCAGCCAAGAAGCGTCAGGGGACCTCTATGGCTACACCTTC. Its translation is CASSQEASGDLYGYTF.

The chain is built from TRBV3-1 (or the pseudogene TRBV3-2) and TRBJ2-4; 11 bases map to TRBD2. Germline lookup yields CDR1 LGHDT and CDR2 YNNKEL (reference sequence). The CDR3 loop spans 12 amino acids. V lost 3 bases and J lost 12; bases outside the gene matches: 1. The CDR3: CASSQGLADQYF. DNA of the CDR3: TGTGCCAGCAGCCAGGGACTAGCGGATCAGTACTTC.

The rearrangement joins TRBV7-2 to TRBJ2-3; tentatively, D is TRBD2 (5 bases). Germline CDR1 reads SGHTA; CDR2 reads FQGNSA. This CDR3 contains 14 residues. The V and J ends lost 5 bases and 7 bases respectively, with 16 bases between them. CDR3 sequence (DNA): TGTGCCAGCAGCCCGGGAATCGGGTCCTATACGCAGTATTTT. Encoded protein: CASSPGIGSYTQYF.

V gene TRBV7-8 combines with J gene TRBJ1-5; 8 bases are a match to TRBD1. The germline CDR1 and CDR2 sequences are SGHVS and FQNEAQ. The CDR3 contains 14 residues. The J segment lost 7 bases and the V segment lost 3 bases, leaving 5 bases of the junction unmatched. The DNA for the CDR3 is TGTGCCAGCAGCTTTGGACAGGGAGGACAGCCCCAGCATTTT. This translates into CASSFGQGGQPQHF.